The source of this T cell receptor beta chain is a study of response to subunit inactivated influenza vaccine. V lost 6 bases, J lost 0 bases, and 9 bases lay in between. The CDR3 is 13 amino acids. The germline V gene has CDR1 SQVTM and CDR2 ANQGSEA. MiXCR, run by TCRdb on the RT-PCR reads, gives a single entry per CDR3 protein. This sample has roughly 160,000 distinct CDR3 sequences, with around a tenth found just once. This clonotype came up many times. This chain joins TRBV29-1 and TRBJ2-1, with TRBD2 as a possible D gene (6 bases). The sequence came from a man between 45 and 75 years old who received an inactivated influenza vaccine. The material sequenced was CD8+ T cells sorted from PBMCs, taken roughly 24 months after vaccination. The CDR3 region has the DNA TGCAGCGTCTTTAGCGGCTCCTACAATGAGCAGTTCTTC. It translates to CSVFSGSYNEQFF.